This TCR beta chain emerged from a study of blood T cell repertoires in COVID-19. The overall study: COVID-19 samples, acute and convalescent, were from the United States, Italy and Spain. PBMCs, B-cell-depleted T cells, or T cells were the source of the cDNA or gDNA that made up the material.

Methods used by the authors: It was from reference gene primer amplification that nucleated cell counts were estimated. Assay: immunoSEQ multiplex PCR; the TCRdb copy retains only in-frame clones and omits some. Clone size and V and J calls were adopted from that table, with D and trimming inferred from the DNA. This table holds about 60,000 clones, around 88% found once. This TCR came from a man aged 60 to 75 with acute or convalescent COVID-19. The material sequenced was peripheral blood.

For the CDR3, the DNA is TGTGCCAGCAGTACCCAGGGGGATCAGCCCCAGCATTTT. Translated, it gives CASSTQGDQPQHF. The rearrangement joins TRBV6-5 to TRBJ1-5; 7 bases map to TRBD1. Germline assignment: CDR1 MNHEY and CDR2 SVGAGI. The junction had 3 bases not matched to a gene; V was cut back by 5 bases and J by 5 bases. The length of the CDR3 is 13 residues.